The 27 T cell receptor beta chains presented below share a single source sample, sequenced in a study of T cells in women clearing cervical HPV infection. Method: immunoSEQ multiplex PCR; TCRdb's copy keeps in-frame clones and lacks some. This repertoire includes fewer than 30,000 clones. Sample: blood buffy coat. These receptors all come from a woman between 18 and 69 years old with a cervical HPV16 infection that either progressed to CIN3+ or cleared (not recorded which).

To note about this clone: From the germline J gene comes the end of the CDR3, since the read stops 3 residues before it. This rearrangement joins TRBV6-1 to TRBJ1-1, with 8 bases lining up with TRBD1. Trimming removed 2 bases from V and 5 bases from J; junction bases left unmatched: 7. The length of the CDR3 is 15 residues. Germline values: CDR1 MNHNS, CDR2 SASEGT. CDR3 sequence reads: CASSELDREGTEAFF. CDR3 bases read: TGTGCCAGCAGTGAATTGGACAGGGAGGGGACTGAA.

In the case of this clone: One end of the junction does not line up with germline, which may come from a read error. The sequenced CDR3 bases are TGTGCCGGCAGTGTAGGCGGAGGTAGCTCCTACGAG. It codes for CAGSVGGGSSYE. The entire CDR3 protein reads CAGSVGGGSSYEQYF. The chain links TRBV2 to TRBJ2-7; TRBD2 is a possible D gene (5 bases). The read ends 3 residues shy of where the CDR3 ends; the end is completed using the germline J gene. The germline gives CDR1 SNHLY, CDR2 FYNNEI. The CDR3 is 15 amino acids.

As regards this clone: Read sequence stops 3 residues before the CDR3 end, and the germline J gene provides the missing end. The chain employs TRBV2 and TRBJ1-2; 7 nucleotides agree with TRBD1. V lost 3 bases to trimming and J lost 2 bases; unmatched junction nucleotides: 0. This CDR3 contains 13 residues. The V gene's germline CDR1 is SNHLY and CDR2 FYNNEI. The sequenced CDR3 bases are TGTGCCAGCAGTGACAGGGGGAACTATGGC. Amino acids: CASSDRGNYG. The whole CDR3 region reads CASSDRGNYGYTF. Variable domain in full (rest from reference TRBV2 and TRBJ1-2): EPEVTQTPSHQVTQMGQEVILRCVPISNHLYFYWYRQILGQKVEFLVSFYNNEISEKSEIFDDQFSVERPDGSNFTLKIRSTKLEDSAMYFCASSDRGNYGYTFGSGTRLTVV.

CDR3 amino acids: CASSSRSSEQETQYF. CDR3 DNA, as far as it was read: TGTGCCAGCTCCTCCCGTTCTAGCGAGCAAGAGACC. This rearrangement joins TRBV12-3 or TRBV12-4 to TRBJ2-5, with D possibly matching TRBD2 (6 bases). The read terminates 3 residues before the CDR3 end, so the remaining end is supplied by the germline J gene. CDR3 length: 15 amino acids. V lost 8 bases, J lost 2 bases, and 18 bases lay in between.

With regard to this clone: Coverage ceases 3 residues before the CDR3 finishes, and the germline J gene fills in the end. The rearrangement uses TRBV5-4 and TRBJ2-7, with 7 bases fitting TRBD1. CDR3 length: 13 residues. Germline assignment: CDR1 SGHNT and CDR2 YYREEE (reference sequence). The ends lost 4 bases at V and 2 bases at J; junction bases unmatched: 3. Partial CDR3 DNA: TGTGCCAGCAGCACGGGACAGACCTACGAG. It translates to CASSTGQTYE. The full CDR3 sequence reads CASSTGQTYEQYF.

Concerning this clone: Sequencing ends 3 residues short of the CDR3 end; the germline J gene provides the rest. The V and J genes are TRBV10-3 and TRBJ2-3, with a weak D call TRBD1 (6 bases). V lost 8 bases to trimming and J lost 2 bases, with 14 bases between them. The CDR3 runs to 14 residues. CDR1 is ENHRY, CDR2 SYGVKD, per germline. CDR3 bases read: TGTGCCATCCGTCAGGGGACCGCCACAGATACG. Translation: CAIRQGTATDT. The CDR3 as a whole reads CAIRQGTATDTQYF.

This clone is identified as medium-sized from frequency. The CDR3 is cut off 3 residues early in the read; its end comes from the germline J gene. This sequence joins TRBV19 and TRBJ2-2, with 16 bases fitting TRBD2. Germline trimming cut 6 bases from V and 6 bases from J; bases unmatched to any gene: 19. CDR1 is LNHDA, CDR2 SQIVND, per germline (reference sequence). The CDR3 is 21 residues long. The chain's CDR3 is CASRGTSGRAEGRRKAGELFF. The CDR3 DNA, read in part, is TGTGCCAGTAGGGGGACTAGCGGGAGGGCCGAGGGACGTAGGAAGGCCGGGGAG.

A remark on this clone: The read terminates 3 residues ahead of where the CDR3 ends, so the germline J gene completes it. This chain uses TRBV5-6 with TRBJ1-2; D ambiguous. V lost 3 bases, J lost 1 base, and 4 bases lay in between. The CDR3 covers 12 residues. Germline-derived CDR1 and CDR2 are SGHDT and YYEEEE. Partial CDR3 DNA: TGTGCCAGCAGCTCCCGTAACTATGGC. Translated, it gives CASSSRNYG. The whole CDR3 is CASSSRNYGYTF.

This clone counts as medium-sized by frequency. From the germline J gene comes the end of the CDR3, since the read stops 3 residues before it. The chain employs TRBV29-1 and TRBJ2-1, with D uncertain. This CDR3 is 14 amino acids long. V was cut by 6 bases and J by 4 bases, with 16 bases left in between. Per the germline V gene, CDR1 is SQVTM and CDR2 is ANQGSEA. Partial CDR3 DNA: TGCAGCGTCGGCGGTAAACGGAGTTACAATGAG. Protein: CSVGGKRSYNE. The whole CDR3 region reads CSVGGKRSYNEQFF.

Turning to this clone: Sequencing ends 3 residues short of the CDR3 end; the germline J gene provides the rest. This chain links TRBV11-2 with TRBJ1-2; D possibly corresponds to TRBD1 (5 bases). The CDR3 runs to 13 residues. Looked up from germline, CDR1 is SGHAT and CDR2 is FQNNGV. This CDR3 is CASSSAGSNDYTF. CDR3 DNA, as far as it was read: TGTGCCAGCAGCTCGGCAGGGTCCAATGAC.

The sequenced part of the CDR3 DNA is TGTGCCAGAAGCTCCCCTAGAACGAAAGGCAACTATGGC. Translating gives CARSSPRTKGNYG. From start to end, the CDR3 is CARSSPRTKGNYGYTF. The genes are TRBV5-3 and TRBJ1-2, with D hard to call. The read comes to an end 3 residues before the CDR3 does, leaving the germline J gene to fill in the end. TRBV5-3 is known as an ORF, though its function is uncertain. With 3 bases removed from V and 2 bases from J, the gap between germline ends came to 17 bases. CDR3 size: 16 residues.

Turning to this clone: The CDR3 goes on 3 residues after the read ends, and that part is filled in from the germline J gene. J is TRBJ1-1 and V is TRBV28; tentatively, D is TRBD1 (5 bases). Trimming pared 2 bases from V and 7 bases from J, leaving 8 bases between. This CDR3 has 12 residues. From germline, CDR1 is MDHEN and CDR2 SYDVKM. The covered CDR3 bases are TGTGCCAGCAGTTTAGACGGGGGTGAA. Translating gives CASSLDGGE. The entire CDR3 reads CASSLDGGEAFF.

Remarks on this clone: The read ends 3 residues shy of where the CDR3 ends; the end is completed using the germline J gene. The V and J genes are TRBV28 and TRBJ2-7; 12 nucleotides agree with TRBD2. Trimming removed 5 bases from V and 2 bases from J; junction bases left unmatched: 4. The CDR3 covers 15 residues. The V gene's germline CDR1 is MDHEN and CDR2 SYDVKM. The CDR3 DNA, read in part, is TGTGCCAGCAGTACTAGCGGGAGGACTACCTACGAG. Translated, it gives CASSTSGRTTYE. The complete CDR3 reads CASSTSGRTTYEQYF.

Note on this clone: The read stops 3 residues short of the end of the CDR3; the missing end is completed from the germline J gene. The J gene is TRBJ1-2, the V gene TRBV30; D remains ambiguous. The CDR3 totals 14 residues. Per germline, CDR1 GTSNPN and CDR2 SVGIG (reference sequence). The DNA read from the CDR3 is TGTGCCTGGTCAAGCGGGAGCTCCTGGCAGACC. Its protein product is CAWSSGSSWQT. Given in full, the CDR3 is CAWSSGSSWQTYTF.

Here the CDR3 reads CASSENRETQYF. Incomplete CDR3 DNA: TGTGCCAGCAGTGAAAATCGAGAGACC. The chain is built from TRBV2 and TRBJ2-5, with unresolved D. The CDR3 extends 3 residues past the end of the read, so its final part is completed from the germline J gene. The V gene's germline CDR1 is SNHLY and CDR2 FYNNEI. The CDR3 length is 12 residues. Trimming pared 2 bases from V and 4 bases from J, leaving 5 bases between.

A note on this clone: The read falls 3 residues short of the CDR3 end, and the missing part is taken from the germline J gene. The chain combines TRBV7-6 with TRBJ2-7; 9 positions agree with TRBD1. Germline loops: CDR1 SGHVS, CDR2 FNYEAQ. The CDR3 length is 14 residues. Trimming removed 3 bases from V and 2 bases from J; junction bases left unmatched: 2. The sequenced CDR3 bases are TGTGCCAGCAGCTTGGGACAGGGTGCCTACGAG. Translated, it gives CASSLGQGAYE. The entire CDR3 protein is CASSLGQGAYEQYF.

To note about this clone: The read falls 3 residues short of the CDR3 end, and the missing part is taken from the germline J gene. The chain couples TRBV2 to TRBJ1-1, with D unresolved. Germline CDR1 and CDR2: SNHLY and FYNNEI. The CDR3 spans 12 residues. Incomplete CDR3 DNA: TGTGCCAGCAGGTTGGGCAGCTTAGAA. It specifies CASRLGSLE. The whole CDR3 sequence is CASRLGSLEAFF.

Details on this clone: The sequenced fragment ends 3 residues before the CDR3 boundary, so the rest is inferred from the germline J gene. The gene calls are TRBV5-1 and TRBJ2-2; 8 bases are a match to TRBD1. This CDR3 is built from 13 residues. Trimming at V came to 3 bases and at J to 7 bases, leaving 2 bases not matched to a gene. Germline CDR1 and CDR2: SGHRS and YFSETQ. The CDR3 region is CASSSGQGGELFF. The covered CDR3 bases are TGCGCCAGCAGCTCTGGACAGGGCGGGGAG.

Remarks on this clone: The sequenced fragment ends 3 residues before the CDR3 boundary, so the rest is inferred from the germline J gene. The rearrangement uses TRBV5-1 and TRBJ2-2; D may be TRBD1 (6 bases). CDR3 length equals 16 residues. In germline, CDR1 is SGHRS, CDR2 YFSETQ. The sequenced part of the CDR3 DNA is TGCGCCAGCACTGCACAGGGCCGTGACTATAATTCACCG. It specifies CASTAQGRDYNSP. The whole CDR3 protein is CASTAQGRDYNSPLFF.

Note on this clone: The read is 3 residues too short to cover the CDR3 end, so that end is filled in from the germline J gene. This rearrangement joins TRBV5-4 to TRBJ2-5, with D perhaps matching TRBD2 (5 bases). The germline V gene encodes CDR1 SGHNT and CDR2 YYREEE (reference sequence). The CDR3 sequence is 14 residues long. Between the trimmed V and J ends, which lost 5 bases and 3 bases, there was a span of 14 bases. CDR3 bases read: TGTGCCAGCAGTCCCGGTGGAGCGGAAGAGACC. As protein: CASSPGGAEET. The full CDR3 protein reads CASSPGGAEETQYF.

The CDR3 spells CASSIKPGQGFEQYF. Incomplete CDR3 DNA: TGTGCCAGTAGTATAAAGCCGGGACAGGGTTTCGAG. The rearrangement uses TRBV19 and TRBJ2-7, with 9 bases matching TRBD1. Read coverage stops 3 residues before the CDR3 terminus; the germline J gene supplies the remainder. Germline CDR1 LNHDA, CDR2 SQIVND (reference sequence). This CDR3 is 15 amino acids long. V shed 2 bases and J 6 bases; nucleotides not matched to a gene: 8.

As concerns this clone: Coverage ceases 3 residues before the CDR3 finishes, and the germline J gene fills in the end. V usage is TRBV7-2 and J usage is TRBJ2-7, with D perhaps being TRBD1 or TRBD2 (6 bases each). The CDR3 sequence is 14 residues long. Trimming stripped 8 bases from V and 3 bases from J, with 17 bases between. Germline V gives CDR1 SGHTA, CDR2 FQGNSA. The sequenced part of the CDR3 DNA is TGTGCCAGCGGAAGGGACACGGGAGTCTACGAG. Residues: CASGRDTGVYE. The complete CDR3 sequence is CASGRDTGVYEQYF.

About this clone: The read finishes 3 residues shy of the CDR3 end, and the germline J gene is used to complete it. The genes are TRBV19 and TRBJ1-2; D uncertain. CDR3 length: 15 residues. Germline V gene data show CDR1 as LNHDA and CDR2 as SQIVND (reference sequence). The covered CDR3 bases are TGTGCCACCCGAAGGACTAGCGGAGCGTTCAATGAC. Protein: CATRRTSGAFND. The full CDR3 protein reads CATRRTSGAFNDYTF.

Turning to this clone: The CDR3 end is not reached by the read, which stops 3 residues before it; the germline J gene fills it in. The V gene is TRBV18, the J gene TRBJ1-3; perhaps TRBD1 as D (5 bases). V lost 3 bases to trimming and J lost 0 bases, with 6 bases between them. The germline CDR1 and CDR2 sequences are KGHSH and LQKENI. This CDR3 is 14 amino acids long. The sequenced CDR3 bases are TGTGCCAGCTCACCCAGGGACTCTGGAAACACC. Its protein is CASSPRDSGNT. In full, the CDR3 is CASSPRDSGNTIYF.

As to this clone: The read finishes 3 residues shy of the CDR3 end, and the germline J gene is used to complete it. The chain is built from TRBV18 and TRBJ2-1; 7 bases are shared with TRBD1. CDR1 and CDR2 (germline): KGHSH, LQKENI. J lost 8 bases, V lost 6 bases, and 10 bases had no gene match. The CDR3 totals 14 residues. CDR3 bases read: TGTGCCAGCTCCCCAAGACAGGGAAGGGATGAG. Translation gives CASSPRQGRDE. The complete CDR3 reads CASSPRQGRDEQFF. The full variable domain, with the rest looked up from reference TRBV18 and TRBJ2-1, is NAGVMQNPRHLVRRRGQEARLRCSPMKGHSHVYWYRQLPEEGLKFMVYLQKENIIDESGMPKERFSAEFPKEGPSILRIQQVVRGDSAAYFCASSPRQGRDEQFFGPGTRLTVL.

A word on this clone: The sequence runs out 3 residues before the end of the CDR3; the remainder is reconstructed from the germline J gene. The sample has other DNA sequences that encode this CDR3 too. The chain has TRBV7-9 and TRBJ1-6; 7 nucleotides align to TRBD1. Germline trimming cut 3 bases from V and 7 bases from J; bases unmatched to any gene: 3. CDR1 is SEHNR, CDR2 FQNEAQ, per germline (reference sequence). The CDR3 loop spans 14 amino acids. CDR3 bases read: TGTGCCAGCAGCTTCGGGACAGCCAATTCACCC. This gives the protein CASSFGTANSP. The full-length CDR3 reads as CASSFGTANSPLHF.

A word on this clone: The read halts 3 residues ahead of the CDR3 end, with the missing end drawn from the germline J gene. The chain combines TRBV4-2 with TRBJ2-4; 7 nucleotides line up with TRBD2. The CDR3 contains 15 residues. V shed 0 bases and J 4 bases; nucleotides not matched to a gene: 3. Germline V gene sequence: CDR1 LGHNA, CDR2 YNFKEQ. The CDR3 protein is CASSQEGGSKNIQYF. The CDR3 DNA, read in part, is TGTGCCAGCAGCCAAGAGGGGGGGAGTAAAAACATT.